A single sample gave rise to the 27 T cell receptor beta chains below, sequenced in a study of Graves' ophthalmopathy and Graves' hyperthyroidism. As the template, RNA transcripts were used to amplify TCR beta CDR3 regions. Second-round multiplex PCR came after first-round RT-PCR with HTBI primers. TCRdb fed the multiplex PCR reads into MiXCR, producing one record per CDR3 protein. The sample has roughly 1.1 million distinct CDR3 sequences, less than 45% seen once; the top ten hold around 10%. The sample consisted of peripheral blood or thyroid tissue (not recorded which). The source of these receptors is an adult man with Graves' hyperthyroidism.

Regarding this clonotype: With a much larger clone just one base away, this may be a read error. V is TRBV7-9 and J is TRBJ1-2; D not resolved. The CDR3 spans 11 residues. With 5 bases removed from V and 10 bases from J, the gap between germline ends came to 11 bases. Germline V gene lookup returns CDR1 SEHNR and CDR2 FQNEAQ (reference sequence). The CDR3 bases are TGTGCCAGCAGCCAACCTCCTCACTACACCTTC. This sequence encodes CASSQPPHYTF.

This clonotype was counted between two and nine times. The CDR3 DNA sequence: TGTGCCAGCAGCCAAGTTGGTGGGACGGGAGTAAATGAAAAACTGTTTTTT. Encoded protein: CASSQVGGTGVNEKLFF. The chain uses TRBV14 and TRBJ1-4; possibly TRBD1 for D (5 bases). Trimming removed 1 base from V and 5 bases from J, with 17 bases in between. Germline-derived CDR1 and CDR2 are SGHDN and FVKESK. The CDR3 sequence is 17 residues long.

On this clonotype: A much larger clone differs by one base, so this may be a read error. V gene TRBV20-1 combines with J gene TRBJ2-7; D unresolved. The CDR3 has 12 amino acids. The V gene's germline CDR1 is DFQATT and CDR2 SNEGSKA (reference sequence). V was cut by 4 bases and J by 0 bases, with 7 bases left in between. DNA for the CDR3: TGCAGTGCTATGGGCAACTCCTACGAGCAGTACTTC. It codes for CSAMGNSYEQYF.

The rearrangement uses TRBV28 and TRBJ1-5; tentative D call: TRBD1 (5 bases). The CDR3 consists of 13 residues. The germline CDR1 and CDR2 sequences are MDHEN and SYDVKM. Trimming pared 4 bases from V and 6 bases from J, leaving 10 bases between. The CDR3 protein is CASSWPGRQPQHF. The CDR3 DNA reads TGTGCCAGCAGTTGGCCAGGGCGTCAGCCCCAGCATTTT.

The rearrangement joins TRBV29-1 to TRBJ2-1, with unresolved D. Germline CDR1 reads SQVTM; CDR2 reads ANQGSEA. The CDR3 loop spans 16 amino acids. Trimming cost V 2 bases and J 1 base, with 15 bases left between them. Here the CDR3 reads CSVESYGFGSYNEQFF. In DNA, the CDR3 is TGCAGCGTTGAAAGCTATGGCTTCGGGTCCTACAATGAGCAGTTCTTC.

This clonotype was seen ten or more times. The rearrangement joins TRBV7-9 to TRBJ1-5, with 7 positions matching TRBD1. The J segment lost 2 bases and the V segment lost 3 bases, leaving 10 bases of the junction unmatched. The CDR3 contains 17 residues. The germline V gene has CDR1 SEHNR and CDR2 FQNEAQ (reference sequence). CDR3 nucleotide sequence: TGTGCCAGCAGCTTGCCCCCTAACAGGGGTCGCAATCAGCCCCAGCATTTT. Translating gives CASSLPPNRGRNQPQHF.

This clonotype appeared once. V gene TRBV15 combines with J gene TRBJ2-7; possible D gene TRBD1, 6 bases. TRBJ2-5 explains the end of the DNA better; the J call may be wrong. CDR1 is LNHNV and CDR2 is YYDKDF in the germline V gene (reference sequence). The CDR3 runs 17 residues. CDR3 coding DNA: TGTGCCACCAGCAGAGTTTCGCAGGGGCCTGGACGAGAGACCCAGTACTTC. It encodes CATSRVSQGPGRETQYF.

This chain joins TRBV12-3 or TRBV12-4 and TRBJ1-2; D is uncertain. Trimming took 5 bases from V and 10 from J, leaving 14 bases between them. This CDR3 is built from 12 residues. The CDR3 protein is CASSPGGWFYTF. CDR3 coding DNA: TGTGCCAGCAGTCCAGGAGGATGGTTCTACACCTTC.

The sample holds one count of this clonotype. This chain links TRBV29-1 with TRBJ1-2; 8 bases are a match to TRBD1. CDR1 and CDR2 from the germline V gene are SQVTM and ANQGSEA. This CDR3 has 12 amino acids. V shed 7 bases and J 4 bases; nucleotides not matched to a gene: 5. DNA for the CDR3: TGCAGCGACACTACAGGGGGCTATGGCTACACCTTC. Its translation: CSDTTGGYGYTF. Using reference TRBV29-1 and TRBJ1-2 for the parts outside the CDR3, the full variable domain is SAVISQKPSRDICQRGTSLTIQCQVDSQVTMMFWYRQQPGQSLTLIATANQGSEATYESGFVIDKFPISRPNLTFSTLTVSNMSPEDSSIYLCSDTTGGYGYTFGSGTRLTVV.

This clonotype was observed a few times. An end of the junction does not agree with germline; a read error may underlie this. J is TRBJ2-5 and V is TRBV7-8; D gene unclear. The germline CDR1 and CDR2 sequences are SGHVS and FQNEAQ. This CDR3 has 14 residues. CDR3 sequence: CASSLDVIQETQCF. The CDR3 DNA reads TGTGCCAGCAGCTTAGATGTAATCCAAGAGACCCAGTGCTTC.

This clonotype was detected many times. J is TRBJ1-2 and V is TRBV6-5; maybe TRBD1 (6 bases). V was clipped by 6 bases and J by 8 bases, with 13 bases between them. Germline V gene sequence: CDR1 MNHEY, CDR2 SVGAGI. This CDR3 contains 12 residues. Here the CDR3 DNA reads TGTGCCAGCAGACAGGGACGCGGGGGCTACACCTTC. Amino acids: CASRQGRGGYTF.

This clonotype was detected only a few times. The CDR3 reads CASSLGHIPDGYTF. The CDR3 nucleotides read TGTGCCAGCAGCTTAGGACACATCCCAGATGGCTACACCTTC. The chain links TRBV7-9 to TRBJ1-2; D unclear. Trimming left V 1 base short and J 6 bases short, with 12 bases between. The germline CDR1 and CDR2 sequences are SEHNR and FQNEAQ (reference sequence). The CDR3 length is 14 residues.

The J gene is TRBJ2-7, the V gene TRBV5-1; TRBD1 is a possible D gene (6 bases). The length of the CDR3 is 15 residues. Germline V gene sequence: CDR1 SGHRS, CDR2 YFSETQ. V was clipped by 4 bases and J by 1 base, with 15 bases between them. This CDR3 is CASSQRTEPSYEQYF. The CDR3 region has the DNA TGCGCCAGCAGCCAAAGGACAGAACCTTCCTACGAGCAGTACTTC.

The chain has TRBV6-5 and TRBJ2-7; D assignment may be TRBD1 or TRBD2 (5 bases each). CDR1 MNHEY and CDR2 SVGAGI come from the germline V gene. V lost 5 bases and J 11 bases, leaving 19 bases between the germline ends. There are 13 residues in the CDR3. The CDR3 here is CASSDPGTAREYF. The CDR3 DNA reads as TGTGCCAGCAGTGATCCGGGGACCGCCAGGGAGTACTTC.

This clonotype came up a few times. This chain connects TRBV6-6 to TRBJ2-7; 7 bases align to TRBD1. The CDR3 loop spans 17 amino acids. V lost 4 bases to trimming and J lost 2 bases; unmatched junction nucleotides: 14. Looked up from germline, CDR1 is MNHNY and CDR2 is SVGAGI (reference sequence). In DNA form, the CDR3 reads TGTGCCAGCAGTTTACACACCGGGACAGCGACAACCTACGAGCAGTACTTC. This codes for CASSLHTGTATTYEQYF.

This clonotype turned up a few times. This rearrangement joins TRBV7-9 to TRBJ2-2, with TRBD1 matching 10 bases. The germline gives CDR1 SEHNR, CDR2 FQNEAQ (reference sequence). This CDR3 is 15 amino acids long. V was pared by 6 bases and J by 4 bases, with 5 bases of the junction left unmatched. In nucleotides, the CDR3 is TGTGCCAGCAGTCGCCGGGACAGGGGCACCGGGGAGCTGTTTTTT. Protein sequence: CASSRRDRGTGELFF.

This clonotype has a count of ten or more. This chain links TRBV11-2 with TRBJ1-1, with a possible D match to TRBD1 (5 bases). Germline V gene data show CDR1 as SGHAT and CDR2 as FQNNGV. This CDR3 has 15 residues. The V gene lost 4 bases and the J gene lost 1 base, with 13 bases spanning the gap. CDR3 amino acids: CASSSLRGKNTEAFF. The CDR3 DNA reads as TGTGCCAGCAGCTCCCTCCGGGGCAAGAACACTGAAGCTTTCTTT.

This clonotype was counted only a few times. The chain combines TRBV5-1 with TRBJ2-2, with D tentatively TRBD2 (5 bases). Germline CDR1 is SGHRS and CDR2 is YFSETQ. The CDR3 spans 15 residues. V shed 7 bases and J shed 1 base, with 14 bases lying between them. The CDR3 DNA reads TGCGCCAGCGAGAGACGAGGGCGGAACACCGGGGAGCTGTTTTTT. Translation: CASERRGRNTGELFF.

CDR3 coding DNA: TGTGCCAGCAGTTATGAACAGGCGGACACTGAAGCTTTCTTT. It is translated as CASSYEQADTEAFF. The chain uses TRBV6-6 and TRBJ1-1; D possibly corresponds to TRBD1 (5 bases). Germline V gene data show CDR1 as MNHNY and CDR2 as SVGAGI (reference sequence). The V end lost 3 bases, the J end lost 3 bases, and 11 bases lay between the germline ends. The CDR3 consists of 14 residues.

Worth noting for this clonotype: Germline and junction disagree at one end, which may indicate a read error. CDR3 DNA sequence: TGTGCCAGCAGTTACCGGCAGGGGGCCTACCGAGAGACCCAGTACTTC. Its translation: CASSYRQGAYRETQYF. V usage is TRBV10-2 and J usage is TRBJ2-5; 8 bases match TRBD1. The CDR3 contains 16 residues. CDR1 and CDR2 (germline): WSHSY, SAAADI.

The V gene is TRBV19, the J gene TRBJ2-2; D gene ambiguous. Trimming removed 3 bases from V and 2 bases from J, with 4 bases in between. CDR1 is LNHDA, CDR2 SQIVND, per germline (reference sequence). The CDR3 contains 13 residues. The CDR3 DNA reads as TGTGCCAGTAGTATTGCAAACACCGGGGAGCTGTTTTTT. Amino acid sequence: CASSIANTGELFF.

About this clonotype: This sequence may be a read error, since a much larger clone differs from it by one base. The chain has TRBV20-1 and TRBJ1-1; 9 bases align to TRBD1. Germline CDR1 reads DFQATT; CDR2 reads SNEGSKA (reference sequence). The CDR3 sequence is 11 residues long. Trimming cost V 6 bases and J 9 bases; bases outside gene matches: 5. The CDR3 DNA sequence: TGCAGTGCCCCCGGGACAGGGAAAGCTTTCTTT. Its protein product is CSAPGTGKAFF.

V usage is TRBV25-1 and J usage is TRBJ2-2; 11 nucleotides match TRBD1. CDR3 size: 16 residues. J gave up 6 bases and V 6 bases, and 9 bases lay outside the gene matches. Germline assignment: CDR1 MGHDK and CDR2 SYGVNS. The DNA for the CDR3 is TGTGCCAGCAGATTCCATGGACAGGGGGCTCCCGGGGAGCTGTTTTTT. This gives the protein CASRFHGQGAPGELFF.

This clonotype was seen a handful of times. The V call is TRBV20-1, the J call TRBJ1-5, with D perhaps matching TRBD1 (6 bases). V was shortened by 4 bases and J by 2 bases, with 12 bases between the two germline ends. Looked up from germline, CDR1 is DFQATT and CDR2 is SNEGSKA (reference sequence). This CDR3 is built from 14 residues. The CDR3 spells CSANLAGGNQPQHF. In DNA form, the CDR3 reads TGCAGTGCTAATCTGGCAGGGGGCAATCAGCCCCAGCATTTT.

This clonotype was counted a few times. The chain employs TRBV3-1 and TRBJ1-1; TRBD1 aligns across 10 bases. In germline, CDR1 is LGHDT, CDR2 YNNKEL (reference sequence). The CDR3 is 14 residues long. J was trimmed by 4 bases and V by 2 bases; bases with no gene match: 1. The CDR3 sequence: CASSQRQGATEAFF. The DNA for the CDR3 is TGTGCCAGCAGCCAACGACAGGGGGCCACTGAAGCTTTCTTT.

This clonotype was observed at least ten times. The gene calls are TRBV13 and TRBJ1-5, with D hard to call. Trimming took off 6 bases at V and 9 bases at J, with 12 bases between the two ends. The length of the CDR3 is 12 residues. CDR1 is PRHDT and CDR2 is FYEKMQ in the germline V gene (reference sequence). CDR3 in amino acids: CASSSGVGPQHF. Written as DNA, the CDR3 is TGTGCCAGCAGTAGTGGGGTTGGGCCCCAGCATTTT.

The DNA for the CDR3 is TGTGCCATCAGACCTGGACAGGGGAGAAATCAGCCCCAGCATTTT. This encodes CAIRPGQGRNQPQHF. The chain couples TRBV10-3 to TRBJ1-5; 9 positions match TRBD1. Germline CDR1 and CDR2: ENHRY and SYGVKD. The CDR3 contains 15 residues. The trim removed 6 bases at V and 4 bases at J, leaving 7 bases unmatched.